Listed below are T cell receptor beta chains from one sample, sequenced in a study of cytomegalovirus exposure and HLA in healthy donors. TCRdb's table, derived via immunoSEQ multiplex PCR, lists solely in-frame clones and lacks some. The sample records about 98,000 clones, roughly 76% being singletons. Sequences were obtained from PBMCs. The receptors here all came from a man aged 50 to 59 in good health and CMV-seronegative. The conserved cysteine and the conserved F or W are not part of the CDR3 here.

v_gene	CDR3aa
TRBV6-1	ASSRGFGQPQH
TRBV7-6	ASSADHFSYEQY
TRBV5-1	ASSLVGGAGTDTQY
TRBV27	ASSSSGQINQPQH
TRBV9	ASSPRDSGNQPQH
TRBV27	ASSLAGVQSYEQY
TRBV7-9	SSPFFTGHSSYEQY
TRBV2	ASSEGGRLNTEAF
TRBV7-5	ARVQGTLSYEQY
TRBV1	TSSQELVYGYT
TRBV29-1	SVRDTSTDTQY
TRBV7-8	ASSSPRQGDTEAF
TRBV19	ASSISGQGSYEQY
TRBV28	VTGEGLTEAF
TRBV5-1	ASSLPGLGYNEQF
TRBV7-3	ASSFGTLSGANVLT
TRBV27	ASSLSSPGSFSGNTIY
TRBV28	ASSLITTGSMNSPLH
TRBV7-9	SSTLGGNTIY
TRBV7-9	SSSLTQYEQY
TRBV28	ASSLDGRAYEQY
TRBV25-1	ASRRTGQGGGYT
TRBV18	ASSPGQGPEKLF
TRBV2	ASSGQGESNQPQH
TRBV2	ASSERQGKNEKLF
TRBV4-2	ASSQDAAGGKNEQF
TRBV25-1	ASSVTLSETQY
TRBV6-6	ASSYSIAGVVTQY
TRBV4-3	ASSQDLRGIPYEQY
TRBV7-9	ASSSRQGGGDTQY
TRBV28	ASSASSLAALTRVAKNIQY
TRBV7-9	ASSLVLYNEQF
TRBV6-1	ASRRLLGDGYT
TRBV5-6	ASSFFRGPIEAF
TRBV25-1	ASSGHRGTGELF
TRBV5-6	ASSLIRGASTDTQY
TRBV4-2	ASSQPGQGNYEQY
TRBV5-1	ASSFTQQATSYEQY
TRBV2	ASSERSAYEQY
TRBV5-4	ASSLVGYTEAF
TRBV11-2	ASSLLGGTGGYEQY
TRBV6-6	ASADRSSGNTIY